Below, one T cell receptor (beta chain) is given with its context. What it binds is not known. CDR1 and CDR2 (germline): LGHNA, YNFKEQ. The CDR3 spans 18 residues. V was pared by 0 bases and J by 1 base, with 17 bases between. PCR was performed using 60 Vbeta and 13 Jbeta primers. Profiling relied on immunoSEQ multiplex PCR, and the TCRdb table lists in-frame clones only, not all of them. The sample comprises 90,000 to 120,000 clones, around 76% of which are singletons, and about 2.5% rests with the top ten. The entry originates in a study of cytomegalovirus exposure and HLA in healthy donors. Study-level points and caveats: Most subjects had HLA-A and HLA-B alleles reportedly predicted accurately by TCR beta sequences.

The receptor's source is a young man in good health and CMV-seronegative. The sequenced sample was PBMCs. V usage is TRBV4-2 and J usage is TRBJ2-3, with D tentatively TRBD1 (6 bases). The CDR3 here is CASSQDPGQSLRTDTQYF. The CDR3 DNA reads as TGTGCCAGCAGCCAAGATCCCGGACAGAGTCTTCGCACAGATACGCAGTATTTT.